The clone carrying this T cell receptor beta chain has a handful of counts. Each CDR3 protein gets one entry after TCRdb re-called the RT-PCR reads with MiXCR. The repertoire holds about 160,000 distinct CDR3 sequences, with approximately 40% as singletons. This entry is derived from a study of patients and donors after allogeneic stem cell transplantation. Trimming removed 3 bases from V and 7 bases from J; junction bases left unmatched: 2. In germline, CDR1 is DFQATT, CDR2 SNEGSKA (reference sequence). The CDR3 sequence is 11 residues long. The clonotype was recovered from a human donor who was either an allogeneic HSCT recipient or a stem cell or donor lymphocyte infusion donor (not recorded which). It is not recorded whose cells these are; they may come from a transplant donor. The chain employs TRBV20-1 and TRBJ1-2, with 7 bases fitting TRBD1. Sequencing input: blood, either unsorted or a sorted T cell fraction (not recorded which). CDR3 residues: CSARTGFGYTF. The CDR3 DNA follows: TGCAGTGCTAGGACAGGGTTTGGCTACACCTTC.